This is a list of T cell receptor beta chains from one sample in a study of CD8+ T cells in alopecia areata. Clones were read by immunoSEQ multiplex PCR, and TCRdb kept only the in-frame ones, dropping some. The data contain 200,000 to 250,000 clones, 50% to 70% of them singletons. The starting material was CD4+ T cells sorted from blood, obtained at week 0. Every receptor here comes from a human donor with alopecia areata. Both conserved end residues are trimmed from each CDR3.

v_gene	CDR3aa
TRBV29-1	SVKAVDRKLF
TRBV12-5	ASGLVQGALSRNYGYT
TRBV28	ASSLIYSNQPQH
TRBV5-1	ASSLSTAPYEQY
TRBV2	ASGSGQGSPGGNQPQH
TRBV30	AWRPAGGGYEQY
TRBV2	ASSVDFLSYNEQF
TRBV5-6	ASSLNRGLQPQH
TRBV2	ATSTSRAGELF
TRBV11-2	ASSPETSGGKTQY
TRBV18	ASSHGQNTEAF
TRBV7-6	ASSLEAGRRTGANVLT
TRBV13	ASSSTSGDYEQY
TRBV9	ASSGLGMEAGELF
TRBV30	AWSFSGNTEAF
TRBV29-1	SVEGIMIREQF
TRBV5-1	ASSLDGLEMAQY
TRBV7-9	ASSPTDSAGYNEQF
TRBV19	ASSIQGPYEQY
TRBV5-1	ASSLAGVGQGGYT
TRBV30	ACTTVNTEAF
TRBV29-1	SVERNSYEQY
TRBV5-4	ASSTRDRGNGYT
TRBV7-9	ASSSPDRGEAF
TRBV5-4	ASSLTGRINSPLH
TRBV18	ASSPGGFYNEQF
TRBV15	ATSRGPAGHQETQY
TRBV30	AWSGEAGSNSPLH
TRBV6-6	AAAGGPTDTQY
TRBV30	AWGRLNYEQY
TRBV4-1	ASSQSDRPYGYT
TRBV27	ASRLVNTQY
TRBV30	AWSARHNEQF
TRBV30	AWSAAANTGELF
TRBV30	APKGPDTQY
TRBV5-1	ASSIPAGTHNTGELF
TRBV6-6	ASSLVHEQY
TRBV29-1	SVGLRGGGFYEQY
TRBV29-1	SVEDPQAGNQPQH
TRBV6-5	ASGFTGGTQPQH
TRBV9	ASSVVTAYGYT
TRBV10-3	AISEGGRNTQY
TRBV7-2	ASRRTSGGSYNEQF
TRBV6-5	ASSPDRASYEQY
TRBV5-1	ASSNGDRGSSYNSPLH
TRBV10-3	AISKGQGSYEQY
TRBV1	TSSQDKTNTGELF
TRBV30	AWSANPGTGVAQH
TRBV30	AWSGRDGYT
TRBV30	AWSQGGETQY
TRBV6-1	ASRALNGNQPQH
TRBV30	AWRPENSGNTIY
TRBV7-2	ASSSGTGRPYEQY